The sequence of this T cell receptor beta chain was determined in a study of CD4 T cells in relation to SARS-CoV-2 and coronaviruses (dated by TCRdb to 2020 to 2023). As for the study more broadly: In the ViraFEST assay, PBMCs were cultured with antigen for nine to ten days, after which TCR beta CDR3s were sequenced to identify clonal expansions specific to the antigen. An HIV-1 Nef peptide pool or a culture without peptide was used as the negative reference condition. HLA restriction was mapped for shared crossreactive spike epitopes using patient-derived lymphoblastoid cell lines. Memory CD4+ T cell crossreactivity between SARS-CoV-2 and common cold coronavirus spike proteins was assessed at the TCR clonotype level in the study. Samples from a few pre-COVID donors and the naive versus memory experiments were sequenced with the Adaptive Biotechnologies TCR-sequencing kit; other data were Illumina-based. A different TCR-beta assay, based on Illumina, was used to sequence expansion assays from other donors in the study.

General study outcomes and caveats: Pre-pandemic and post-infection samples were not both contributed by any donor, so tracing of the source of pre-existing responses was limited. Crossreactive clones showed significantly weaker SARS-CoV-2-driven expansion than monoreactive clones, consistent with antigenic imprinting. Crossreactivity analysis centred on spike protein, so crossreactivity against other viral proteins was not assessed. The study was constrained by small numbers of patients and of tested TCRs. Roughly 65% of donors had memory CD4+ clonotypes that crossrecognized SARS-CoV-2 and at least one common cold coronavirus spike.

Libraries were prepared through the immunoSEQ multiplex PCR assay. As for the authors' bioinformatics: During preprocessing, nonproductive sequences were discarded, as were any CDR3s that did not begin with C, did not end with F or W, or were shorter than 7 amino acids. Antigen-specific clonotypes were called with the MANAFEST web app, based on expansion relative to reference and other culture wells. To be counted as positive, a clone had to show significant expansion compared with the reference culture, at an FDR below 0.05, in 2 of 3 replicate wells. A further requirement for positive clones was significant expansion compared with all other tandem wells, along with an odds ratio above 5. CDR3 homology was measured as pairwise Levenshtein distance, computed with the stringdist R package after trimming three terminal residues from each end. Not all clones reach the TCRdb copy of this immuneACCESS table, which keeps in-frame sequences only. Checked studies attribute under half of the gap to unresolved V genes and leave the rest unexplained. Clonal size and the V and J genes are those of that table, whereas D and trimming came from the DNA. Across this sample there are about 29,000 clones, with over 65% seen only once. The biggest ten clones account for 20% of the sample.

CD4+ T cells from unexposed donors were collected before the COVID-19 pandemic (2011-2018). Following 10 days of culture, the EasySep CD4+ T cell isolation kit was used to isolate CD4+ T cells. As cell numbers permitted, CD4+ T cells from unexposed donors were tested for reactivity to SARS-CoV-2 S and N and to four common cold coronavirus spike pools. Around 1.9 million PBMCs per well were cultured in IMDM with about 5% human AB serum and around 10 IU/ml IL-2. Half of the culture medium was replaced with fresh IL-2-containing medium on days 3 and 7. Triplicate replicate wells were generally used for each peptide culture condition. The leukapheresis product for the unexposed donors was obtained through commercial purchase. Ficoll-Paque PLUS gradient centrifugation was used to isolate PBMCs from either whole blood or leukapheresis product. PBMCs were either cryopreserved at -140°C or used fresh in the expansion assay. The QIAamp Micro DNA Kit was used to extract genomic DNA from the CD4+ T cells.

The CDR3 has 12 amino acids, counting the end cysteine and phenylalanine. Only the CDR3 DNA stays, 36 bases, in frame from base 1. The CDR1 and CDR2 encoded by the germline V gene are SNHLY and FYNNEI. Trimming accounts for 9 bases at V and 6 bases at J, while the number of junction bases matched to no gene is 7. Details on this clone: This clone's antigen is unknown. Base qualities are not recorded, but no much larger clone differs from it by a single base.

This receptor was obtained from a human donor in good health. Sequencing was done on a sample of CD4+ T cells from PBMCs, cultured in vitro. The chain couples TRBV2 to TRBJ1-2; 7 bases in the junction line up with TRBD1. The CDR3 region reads CASDRDSDGYTF. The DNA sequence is TGTGCCAGTGACCGGGACAGCGATGGCTACACCTTC.